This T cell receptor beta chain comes out of a study of blood T cell repertoires in COVID-19. Turning to the study itself: Both acute and convalescent COVID-19 samples were obtained from the United States, Italy and Spain. Sources were T cells, B-cell-depleted T cells, or PBMCs; the material itself was cDNA or gDNA.

In the original processing: By means of reference gene primer amplification, nucleated cell counts were estimated. Assay: immunoSEQ multiplex PCR; the TCRdb copy retains only in-frame clones and omits some. The V and J calls and clone size were taken over from that table, and D and trimming were inferred from the DNA. The data contain tens of thousands of clones, less than 90% of them singletons. Germline V lookup: CDR1 MDHEN, CDR2 SYDVKM. After removal of 6 bases from V and 2 bases from J, the junction contained 10 bases not matched to a gene. The CDR3 loop spans 15 amino acids. The sample consisted of peripheral blood. This chain connects TRBV28 to TRBJ2-7; 7 nucleotides line up with TRBD1. The sequence came from a man between 65 and 85 years old with acute or convalescent COVID-19. The CDR3 protein is CASSSPGTAAYEQYF. The DNA of the CDR3 is TGTGCCAGCAGCTCTCCCGGGACAGCAGCCTACGAGCAGTACTTC.